These T cell receptor beta chains were read from a single sample in a study of blood T cells in healthy people across ages. One entry per CDR3 protein, called by TCRdb with MiXCR from the 5' RACE reads. The profile covers about 1.6 million distinct CDR3 sequences, with about 35% appearing a single time and approximately 10% taken by the ten largest. Sequencing used blood. All receptors derive from a woman in her thirties in good health. CDR3s include the opening cysteine and the closing phenylalanine or tryptophan. The order of the fields is CDR3 DNA, CDR3 protein, J gene, clone size, V gene, D gene. D genes are given only for firm matches. Rows may omit the clone size; those that give it use once, few, many or a size class.

TGCAGTCCGAGGACTAGCGACAATGAGCAGTTCTTC | CSPRTSDNEQFF | TRBJ2-1 | . | TRBV20-1 | TRBD2
TGCAGTGCTAGAGATATGGGACAGGGAAATTCACCCCTCCACTTT | CSARDMGQGNSPLHF | TRBJ1-6 | . | TRBV20-1 | TRBD1
TGTGCCAGCAGCTTCTGGGGGGGGTCCTACGAGCAGTACTTC | CASSFWGGSYEQYF | TRBJ2-7 | many | TRBV11-1 | TRBD2
TGCGCCAGCAGCTTGGTTCCGGGGGCAGGGGAGCAGTACTTC | CASSLVPGAGEQYF | TRBJ2-4 | . | TRBV5-1 | .
TGCAGTGCTGGGGGTAGTCGAGCGGGAGGGTCTTACGAGCAGTACTTC | CSAGGSRAGGSYEQYF | TRBJ2-7 | . | TRBV20-1 | TRBD2
TGTGCCAGCAGCCTGCGTTCGATTAGCAATCAGCCCCAGCATTTT | CASSLRSISNQPQHF | TRBJ1-5 | . | TRBV7-2 | .
TGTGCCAGCAGCCCCCCCAGGGGGCTCCAAGAGACCCAGTACTTC | CASSPPRGLQETQYF | TRBJ2-5 | few | TRBV7-9 | TRBD1
TGCGCCAGCACCTACGATCGCTTCTATGGAGGCTACACCTTC | CASTYDRFYGGYTF | TRBJ1-2 | . | TRBV5-1 | .
TGTGCCAGCAGCGTAGCTACCAGCGGGAGCTCCTACAATGAGCAGTTCTTC | CASSVATSGSSYNEQFF | TRBJ2-1 | few | TRBV9 | TRBD2
TGTGCCTGCAGCCCGACTAGCGGGGGGTCCAATGAGCAGTTCTTC | CACSPTSGGSNEQFF | TRBJ2-1 | . | TRBV12-3/TRBV12-4 | TRBD2
TGCGCCAGCCGGGGAAACAACAATGAGCAGTTCTTC | CASRGNNNEQFF | TRBJ2-1 | few | TRBV5-1 | .
TGCAGCGTTGCACGGGGGGCTAATCAGCCCCAGCATTTT | CSVARGANQPQHF | TRBJ1-5 | few | TRBV29-1 | .
TGTGCCAGCAACCCGACAGCCTCTGGAAACACCATATATTTT | CASNPTASGNTIYF | TRBJ1-3 | . | TRBV12-3/TRBV12-4 | .
TGCAGTGCTGGCGGGACTAGCGGGGGGGAGTACCAAGAGACCCAGTACTTC | CSAGGTSGGEYQETQYF | TRBJ2-5 | many | TRBV20-1 | TRBD2
TGTGCCAGCAGCCAACTCCGGGTGGGTGGGGACACTGAAGCTTTCTTT | CASSQLRVGGDTEAFF | TRBJ1-1 | . | TRBV3-1 | .
TGCGCCAGTGGACTAGCGGGAGATATCTATGAGCAGTTCTTC | CASGLAGDIYEQFF | TRBJ2-1 | few | TRBV5-1 | TRBD2
TGTGCCAGCAGCTTAGGGACAGGGGATTGGCCCCAGCATTTT | CASSLGTGDWPQHF | TRBJ1-5 | . | TRBV11-2 | TRBD1
TGTACCAGCAGTTGGCGAGGGTTAGGAGAGACCCAGTACTTC | CTSSWRGLGETQYF | TRBJ2-5 | once | TRBV27 | .
TGTGCCAGCAGCACCCGGGGGGTTCCCTACGAGCAGTACTTC | CASSTRGVPYEQYF | TRBJ2-7 | . | TRBV5-6 | TRBD2
TGTGCCAGCAGTTTAGTTCGTGGCCCCCCCCGCCAAGAGACCCAGTACTTC | CASSLVRGPPRQETQYF | TRBJ2-5 | . | TRBV28 | .
TGTGCCAGCAGCTCCGGACACGCCTCTCAAGAGACCCAGTACTTC | CASSSGHASQETQYF | TRBJ2-5 | . | TRBV9 | .
TGTGCCAGCAGGACCTACCATGGAAGCACAGATACGCAGTATTTT | CASRTYHGSTDTQYF | TRBJ2-3 | . | TRBV6-5 | .
TGTGCCAGCAGCCAAGACGCAGTCCTGAACACTGAAGCTTTCTTT | CASSQDAVLNTEAFF | TRBJ1-1 | . | TRBV14 | .
TGTGTCAGCAGCTTAGAGGGATTAGCGGGGGGGAACTACGAGCAGTACTTC | CVSSLEGLAGGNYEQYF | TRBJ2-7 | . | TRBV7-6 | TRBD2
TGTGCCAGCAGCTTAGACACTGCCGCTAACTATGGCTACACCTTC | CASSLDTAANYGYTF | TRBJ1-2 | few | TRBV7-9 | .
TGTGCCAGCAGTTTAACGCCAGGGTGGCAAGAGACCCAGTACTTC | CASSLTPGWQETQYF | TRBJ2-5 | few | TRBV27 | .